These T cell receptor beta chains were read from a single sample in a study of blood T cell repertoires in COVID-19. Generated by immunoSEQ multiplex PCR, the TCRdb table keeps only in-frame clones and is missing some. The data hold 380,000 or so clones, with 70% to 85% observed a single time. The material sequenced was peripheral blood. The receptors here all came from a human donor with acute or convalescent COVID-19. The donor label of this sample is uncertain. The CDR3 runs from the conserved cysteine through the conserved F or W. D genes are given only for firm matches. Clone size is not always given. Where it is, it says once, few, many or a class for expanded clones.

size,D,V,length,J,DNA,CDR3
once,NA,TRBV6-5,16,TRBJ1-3,TGTGCCAGCAGTTACTCGAAGTCCGCGACTGGAAACACCATATATTTT,CASSYSKSATGNTIYF
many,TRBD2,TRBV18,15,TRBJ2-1,TGTGCCAGCTCACCCTCTAGCGGGAGGATCAATGAGCAGTTCTTC,CASSPSSGRINEQFF
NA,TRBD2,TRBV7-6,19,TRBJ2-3,TGTGCCAGCAGCCACCGGACTAGCGGGGGTAAATACCTTCCAGATACGCAGTATTTT,CASSHRTSGGKYLPDTQYF
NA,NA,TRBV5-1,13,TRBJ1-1,TGCGCCAGCAGCTTGGATGGACAGACTGACGCTTTCTTT,CASSLDGQTDAFF
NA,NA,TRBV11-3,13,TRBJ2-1,TGTGCCAGCAGCTTAGTCAGGGGCCATGAGCAGTTCTTC,CASSLVRGHEQFF
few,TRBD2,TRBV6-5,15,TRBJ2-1,TGTGCCAGCCGTCCGGGGACTAGCGGGAGCGATGAGCAGTTCTTC,CASRPGTSGSDEQFF
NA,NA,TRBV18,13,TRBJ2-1,TGTGCCAGCTCACCAAAGCGGTACAATGAGCAGTTCTTC,CASSPKRYNEQFF
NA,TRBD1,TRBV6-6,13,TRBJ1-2,TGTGCCAGCAGCCCGACAGGGGACTATGGCTACACCTTC,CASSPTGDYGYTF
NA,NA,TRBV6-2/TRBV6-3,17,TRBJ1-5,TGTGCCAGCAGTTACTCGATTGGGGGGGAGAGGGATCAGCCCCAGCATTTT,CASSYSIGGERDQPQHF
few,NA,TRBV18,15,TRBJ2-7,TGTGCCAGCTCACCGAATTTGGCGGGACCTACGGAGCAGTACTTC,CASSPNLAGPTEQYF
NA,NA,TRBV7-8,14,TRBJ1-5,TGTGCCAGCAGCCTTGGGGGGGGGCGGCAGCCCCAGCATTTT,CASSLGGGRQPQHF
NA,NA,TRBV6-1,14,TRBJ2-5,TGTGCCAGCAGTGAAGTATGGGCAGAAGAGACCCAGTACTTC,CASSEVWAEETQYF
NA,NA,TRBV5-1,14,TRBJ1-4,TGCGCCAGCAGCTTGGCTTGGTCAGATGAAAAACTGTTTTTT,CASSLAWSDEKLFF
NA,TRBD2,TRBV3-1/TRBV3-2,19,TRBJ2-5,TGTGCCAGCAGCCAAGCCGGCCGGGACCTACTAGCGCAACAAGAGACCCAGTACTTC,CASSQAGRDLLAQQETQYF
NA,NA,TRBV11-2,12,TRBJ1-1,TGTGCCAGCAGCCTCAACAGGGATGAAGCTTTCTTT,CASSLNRDEAFF
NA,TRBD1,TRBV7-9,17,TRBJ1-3,TGTGCCAGCAGCTTAGCCCAGGGGGCTATCTCTGGAAACACCATATATTTT,CASSLAQGAISGNTIYF
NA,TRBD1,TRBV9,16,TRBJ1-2,TGTGCCAGCAGCGTAGCAGGGGGACAGGGGAACTATGGCTACACCTTC,CASSVAGGQGNYGYTF
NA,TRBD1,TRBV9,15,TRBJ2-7,TGTGCCAGCAGCGTAGGGACAGGTCCTTCCTACGAGCAGTACTTC,CASSVGTGPSYEQYF
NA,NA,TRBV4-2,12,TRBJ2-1,TGTGCCAGCAGCCAGCACGGCAATGAGCAGTTCTTC,CASSQHGNEQFF
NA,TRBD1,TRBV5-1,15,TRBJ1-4,TGCGCCAGCAGACAGGGGGCGGGTGCTAATGAAAAACTGTTTTTT,CASRQGAGANEKLFF
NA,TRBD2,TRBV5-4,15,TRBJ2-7,TGTGCCAGCAGTTTAGAGGGCGGGAGGGCCTACGAGCAGTACTTC,CASSLEGGRAYEQYF
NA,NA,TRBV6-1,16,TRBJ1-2,TGTGCCAGCAGTGGTGGTGTTGGACAAAAATACTATGGCTACACCTTC,CASSGGVGQKYYGYTF
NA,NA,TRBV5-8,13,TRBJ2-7,TGTGCCAGCTCTAGGTACAACTCCTACGAGCAGTACTTC,CASSRYNSYEQYF
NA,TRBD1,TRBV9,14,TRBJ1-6,TGTGCCAGCAGCTTGGGACAGTGGAATTCACCCCTCCACTTT,CASSLGQWNSPLHF
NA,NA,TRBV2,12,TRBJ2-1,TGTGCCAGCAGTAAGAACTCGAATGAGCAGTTCTTC,CASSKNSNEQFF
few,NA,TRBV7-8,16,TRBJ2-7,TGTGCCAGCAGCTCCAGGGCTGGGGGGGCGAGCTTCGAGCAGTACTTC,CASSSRAGGASFEQYF
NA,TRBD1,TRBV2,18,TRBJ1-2,TGTGCCAGCGCAGGGGAATACTCCCCGGGACAGGGGAACTATGGCTACACCTTC,CASAGEYSPGQGNYGYTF
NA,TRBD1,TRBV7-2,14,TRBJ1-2,TGTGCCAGCAGCTTAGCGGGCAGGGGGTATGGCTACACCTTC,CASSLAGRGYGYTF
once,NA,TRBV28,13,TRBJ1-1,TGTGCCAGCAGTTTTCAGGGAAAGGCTGAAGCTTTCTTT,CASSFQGKAEAFF
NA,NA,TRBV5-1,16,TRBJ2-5,TGCGCCAGCAGCTTGGGGGTTCGGACACTCCAAGAGACCCAGTACTTC,CASSLGVRTLQETQYF
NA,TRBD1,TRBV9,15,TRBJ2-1,TGTGCCAGCAGCGTAGGGACAGGGGAGTTGAATGAGCAGTTCTTC,CASSVGTGELNEQFF